Presented here are 14 T cell receptor beta chains from one specimen sequenced in a study of cytomegalovirus exposure and HLA in healthy donors. A multiplex PCR was run with 60 Vbeta primers and 13 Jbeta primers. Here immunoSEQ multiplex PCR was the method, and the copy in TCRdb shows in-frame clones only, minus some. Among fewer than 150,000 clones listed, around 85% were seen once. The sequenced sample was PBMCs. These receptors all come from a man between 35 and 55 years old in good health and CMV-seropositive.

V and J are TRBV2 and TRBJ1-2; D is uncertain. V was cut by 4 bases and J by 3 bases, with 6 bases left in between. CDR3 length: 12 amino acids. Germline V gene data show CDR1 as SNHLY and CDR2 as FYNNEI. The CDR3 loop is CASSVSDYGYTF. The CDR3 nucleotides read TGTGCCAGCAGTGTCTCAGACTATGGCTACACCTTC.

The V and J genes are TRBV5-1 and TRBJ1-1, with D hard to call. V lost 4 bases, J lost 4 bases, and 8 bases lay in between. Germline V gene sequence: CDR1 SGHRS, CDR2 YFSETQ. CDR3 length: 12 residues. CDR3 sequence: CASSVGSTEAFF. CDR3 nucleotide sequence: TGCGCCAGCAGCGTGGGGAGCACTGAAGCTTTCTTT.

The J gene is TRBJ2-5, the V gene TRBV5-1; 9 nucleotides line up with TRBD2. CDR3 length equals 17 residues. Trimming at V came to 0 bases and at J to 1 base, leaving 7 bases not matched to a gene. Looked up from germline, CDR1 is SGHRS and CDR2 is YFSETQ. In nucleotides, the CDR3 is TGCGCCAGCAGCTTGGGGTTGACAGCGGGGGGCCAAGAGACCCAGTACTTC. Protein product: CASSLGLTAGGQETQYF.

The chain couples TRBV7-8 to TRBJ1-5, with a weak D call TRBD1 (5 bases). CDR3 size: 15 residues. Germline-derived CDR1 and CDR2 are SGHVS and FQNEAQ. V gave up 0 bases and J gave up 5 bases, with 11 bases separating them. The CDR3 here is CASSLAGVSHQPQHF. The CDR3 DNA reads as TGTGCCAGCAGCTTAGCAGGGGTGTCTCATCAGCCCCAGCATTTT.

This clone has more than one count but fewer than ten. The rearrangement joins TRBV6-5 to TRBJ2-7, with 10 bases that match TRBD2. Trimming at V came to 6 bases and at J to 2 bases, leaving 4 bases not matched to a gene. The CDR3 is 14 residues long. Germline V gene lookup returns CDR1 MNHEY and CDR2 SVGAGI. CDR3: CASSRAGGPYEQYF. The CDR3 bases are TGTGCCAGCAGCCGAGCGGGAGGGCCCTACGAGCAGTACTTC.

J is TRBJ1-1 and V is TRBV30, with D tentatively TRBD1 (6 bases). This CDR3 comprises 11 residues. CDR1 GTSNPN and CDR2 SVGIG come from the germline V gene (reference sequence). Trimming stripped 1 base from V and 7 bases from J, with 7 bases between. In nucleotides, the CDR3 is TGTGCCTGGAGTGGGACAGTTGAAGCTTTCTTT. Translated: CAWSGTVEAFF.

The chain uses TRBV6-5 and TRBJ1-5, with no clear D. The CDR3 is made up of 13 amino acids. Trimming pared 5 bases from V and 3 bases from J, leaving 8 bases between. The germline V gene has CDR1 MNHEY and CDR2 SVGAGI. The CDR3 DNA is TGTGCCAGCAGTCGCCAGGACAATCAGCCCCAGCATTTT. This codes for CASSRQDNQPQHF.

The chain has TRBV7-9 and TRBJ2-3; TRBD2 aligns across 7 bases. Germline CDR1 reads SEHNR; CDR2 reads FQNEAQ (reference sequence). The junction had 6 bases not matched to a gene; V was cut back by 6 bases and J by 6 bases. The CDR3 consists of 13 residues. The CDR3 coding sequence is TGTGCCAGCAGTCAGGTGGGAGGGGATACGCAGTATTTT. As protein: CASSQVGGDTQYF.

In nucleotides, the CDR3 is TGCGCCAGCAGCTTGGAGGCGACAGGGTACCACGAGCAGTACTTC. It encodes CASSLEATGYHEQYF. The chain is built from TRBV5-1 and TRBJ2-7; TRBD1 matches at 7 bases. Germline trimming cut 0 bases from V and 5 bases from J; bases unmatched to any gene: 8. The CDR3 covers 15 residues. In germline, CDR1 is SGHRS, CDR2 YFSETQ.

The chain carries TRBV27 and TRBJ1-1; D call uncertain. Trimming left V 5 bases short and J 3 bases short, with 10 bases between. CDR3 size: 13 residues. In germline, CDR1 is MNHEY, CDR2 SMNVEV (reference sequence). In DNA, the CDR3 is TGTGCCAGCAGTAACTTAGTGGACACTGAAGCTTTCTTT. Protein sequence: CASSNLVDTEAFF.

V is TRBV4-1 and J is TRBJ2-3; D may be TRBD2 (5 bases). V was cut by 4 bases and J by 6 bases, with 17 bases left in between. This CDR3 has 15 amino acids. In germline, CDR1 is MGHRA, CDR2 YSYEKL. The CDR3 reads CASSREETTLDTQYF. CDR3 DNA: TGCGCCAGCAGCCGAGAGGAGACTACCCTGGATACGCAGTATTTT.

This chain links TRBV7-2 with TRBJ2-7; 8 bases are shared with TRBD1. CDR1 is SGHTA, CDR2 FQGNSA, per germline. This CDR3 comprises 16 residues. V lost 5 bases and J lost 0; bases outside the gene matches: 9. CDR3 protein: CASSPSTGASSYEQYF. CDR3 nucleotides: TGTGCCAGCAGCCCATCGACAGGGGCAAGCTCCTACGAGCAGTACTTC.

This chain links TRBV7-9 with TRBJ2-4; 7 bases match TRBD2. Germline CDR1 and CDR2: SEHNR and FQNEAQ (reference sequence). V shed 0 bases and J 0 bases; nucleotides not matched to a gene: 2. The CDR3 is 16 amino acids. The DNA for the CDR3 is TGTGCCAGCAGCTTAGCCGGGGGGACAGCCAAAAACATTCAGTACTTC. It translates to CASSLAGGTAKNIQYF.

This clone was recorded only once. The chain joins TRBV27 to TRBJ2-4; tentatively, D is TRBD1 (6 bases). This CDR3 has 13 amino acids. Trimming pared 3 bases from V and 8 bases from J, leaving 11 bases between. Germline V gene data show CDR1 as MNHEY and CDR2 as SMNVEV (reference sequence). In DNA form, the CDR3 reads TGTGCCAGCAGTTTCCTAGGGGGATACATTCAGTACTTC. This encodes CASSFLGGYIQYF.